This T cell receptor beta chain was captured by sequencing in a study of blood T cell repertoires in COVID-19. Study information: All recovered Cohort 3 donors got two negative PCRs, got clearance, or saw symptom resolution. Some COVID-19 samples were acute and others convalescent; all came from the United States, Italy and Spain.

V lost 8 bases and J 7 bases, leaving 18 bases between the germline ends. This CDR3 region has 14 residues. In germline, CDR1 is SNHLY, CDR2 FYNNEI. Method: immunoSEQ multiplex PCR; TCRdb's copy keeps in-frame clones and lacks some. This table holds around 300,000 clones, around nine tenths found once. The chain uses TRBV2 and TRBJ2-1, with D possibly TRBD2 on 7 matching bases. The receptor's source is a woman aged 60-70 years in a cohort exposed to, infected with or recovered from COVID-19 (not recorded which). Sequencing was done on a sample of PBMCs or T cells enriched from blood (not recorded which). CDR3 coding DNA: TGTGCCAGCGGGGGGGCGCTGGGGGTGAATGAGCAGTTCTTC. Its translation: CASGGALGVNEQFF.